This T cell receptor beta chain was identified during a study of cytomegalovirus exposure and HLA in healthy donors. At the level of the study: Earlier work reported approximately 100 million unique TCR beta sequences from 180 million or so T cells.

V was clipped by 8 bases and J by 1 base, with 19 bases between them. This CDR3 is built from 15 residues. The germline CDR1 and CDR2 sequences are SGDLS and YYNGEE. Primers: 60 Vbeta forward and 13 Jbeta reverse. Measured with immunoSEQ multiplex PCR; TCRdb has only the in-frame clones, and not every one. The repertoire table contains 74,000 or so clones. The specimen was PBMCs. The origin of this receptor is a woman between 55 and 75 years old in good health and CMV-seronegative. The chain has TRBV9 and TRBJ2-7; D is possibly TRBD1 (6 bases). The CDR3 bases are TGTGCCAGTCCCCAACCGGGACAAGGATCCTACGAGCAGTACTTC. Amino acid sequence: CASPQPGQGSYEQYF.